These 17 T cell receptor beta chains originate from one sample sequenced in a study of control samples from healthy donors and cancer patients. Some clones are missing from TCRdb's copy, which holds only in-frame ones; the method was immunoSEQ multiplex PCR. The sample lists approximately 88,000 clones, approximately 91% occurring once. Sequenced sample: blood. These receptors were taken from a woman between 25 and 40 years old in good health.

The CDR3 sequence is CASSERQGSSTDTQYF. The CDR3 DNA sequence: TGTGCCAGCAGTGAACGACAGGGATCTAGCACAGATACGCAGTATTTT. The chain couples TRBV6-1 to TRBJ2-3, with 7 bases aligning to TRBD1. The CDR3 extends over 16 amino acids. Germline CDR1 is MNHNS and CDR2 is SASEGT. Trimming took 2 bases from V and 0 from J; bases not matched to a gene: 5.

The rearrangement links TRBV20-1 to TRBJ2-3; possibly TRBD2 for D (6 bases). CDR3 length: 11 amino acids. V was trimmed by 5 bases and J by 6 bases, leaving 9 bases between them. Germline lookup yields CDR1 DFQATT and CDR2 SNEGSKA (reference sequence). CDR3 residues: CSAFSGDTQYF. CDR3 coding DNA: TGCAGTGCTTTTAGCGGCGATACGCAGTATTTT.

This clone has a single count. The V and J genes are TRBV7-8 and TRBJ1-5, with D unresolved. Germline V CDR1 and CDR2: SGHVS, FQNEAQ. The CDR3 sequence is 15 residues long. Trimming took off 4 bases at V and 6 bases at J, with 16 bases between the two ends. The CDR3 nucleotides read TGTGCCAGCAGCTCGAGCCCCCCGTTAGGTCAGCCCCAGCATTTT. This codes for CASSSSPPLGQPQHF.

The genes are TRBV10-3 and TRBJ1-5; 9 positions match TRBD1. CDR3 length: 13 amino acids. Germline CDR1 and CDR2: ENHRY and SYGVKD. With 5 bases clipped from V and 7 bases from J, the junction kept 3 bases outside the gene matches. As DNA, the CDR3 is TGTGCCATCAGTAGGGGACAGGGACAGCCCCAGCATTTT. This sequence encodes CAISRGQGQPQHF.

The chain couples TRBV7-8 to TRBJ1-4, with D possibly TRBD1 on 5 matching bases. The length of the CDR3 is 14 residues. Germline values: CDR1 SGHVS, CDR2 FQNEAQ. V shed 5 bases and J shed 0 bases, with 7 bases lying between them. CDR3: CASSGTPTNEKLFF. In DNA, the CDR3 is TGTGCCAGCAGCGGGACTCCAACTAATGAAAAACTGTTTTTT.

The V gene is TRBV19, the J gene TRBJ2-7, with 8 positions matching TRBD2. The CDR3 loop spans 16 amino acids. From germline, CDR1 is LNHDA and CDR2 SQIVND (reference sequence). V dropped 5 bases and J dropped 3; count of bases not matched to a gene: 12. The CDR3 DNA sequence: TGTGCCAGTAGTTTGGCGGGAGGTGGGATCGGCTACGAGCAGTACTTC. It yields the protein CASSLAGGGIGYEQYF.

This clone was picked up one time. The genes are TRBV3-1 (or the pseudogene TRBV3-2) and TRBJ1-4; 10 bases agree with TRBD1. The germline CDR1 and CDR2 sequences are LGHDT and YNNKEL (reference sequence). V shed 3 bases and J 0 bases; nucleotides not matched to a gene: 4. CDR3 length: 17 residues. The chain's CDR3 is CASSHGQGVPTNEKLFF. The CDR3 bases are TGTGCCAGCAGCCATGGACAGGGGGTCCCAACTAATGAAAAACTGTTTTTT.

The CDR3 sequence: CASRFTDVGTQYF. CDR3 bases: TGTGCCAGTAGGTTCACTGATGTAGGTACGCAGTATTTT. V and J are TRBV19 and TRBJ2-3, with D unresolved. V dropped 6 bases and J dropped 8 bases, with 15 bases sitting between them. This CDR3 comprises 13 residues. Per germline, CDR1 LNHDA and CDR2 SQIVND (reference sequence).

The V gene is TRBV6-2 or TRBV6-3, the J gene TRBJ2-1, with D possibly TRBD2 on 5 matching bases. Germline V gene data show CDR1 as MNHEY and CDR2 as SVGEGT. The CDR3 runs 15 residues. V was pared by 2 bases and J by 0 bases, with 8 bases between. The CDR3 sequence is CASSYGGFSYNEQFF. The CDR3 nucleotides are TGTGCCAGCAGTTACGGAGGTTTCTCCTACAATGAGCAGTTCTTC.

The chain carries TRBV7-8 and TRBJ1-5, with a weak D call TRBD1 (5 bases). Per the germline V gene, CDR1 is SGHVS and CDR2 is FQNEAQ. The CDR3 spans 19 residues. Deletions cut 0 bases from V and 1 base from J, with 19 bases between. CDR3 loop: CASSLAPGRAGVSNQPQHF. CDR3 DNA sequence: TGTGCCAGCAGCTTAGCGCCCGGCAGGGCGGGGGTGAGCAATCAGCCCCAGCATTTT.

CDR3 region: CASDLSGGEAFF. DNA for the CDR3: TGTGCCAGCGACCTTAGCGGGGGGGAAGCTTTCTTT. The gene calls are TRBV6-6 and TRBJ1-1; the D gene is possibly TRBD1 (5 bases). CDR3 length: 12 residues. Trimming shortened V by 8 bases and J by 8 bases, and 15 bases separated the two germline ends. From germline, CDR1 is MNHNY and CDR2 SVGAGI (reference sequence).

The V call is TRBV28, the J call TRBJ2-7; 11 bases fit TRBD1. The ends lost 1 base at V and 3 bases at J; junction bases unmatched: 2. CDR3 length: 15 amino acids. The germline V gene has CDR1 MDHEN and CDR2 SYDVKM. For the CDR3, the DNA is TGTGCCAGCAGTTTATTGGGGACAGGGGGCTACGAGCAGTACTTC. This codes for CASSLLGTGGYEQYF.

This clone was observed once. The rearrangement uses TRBV5-4 and TRBJ2-1; D is unclear. CDR1 is SGHNT and CDR2 is YYREEE in the germline V gene (reference sequence). V lost 4 bases and J 0 bases, leaving 8 bases between the germline ends. The CDR3 consists of 14 residues. In DNA form, the CDR3 reads TGTGCCAGCAGCGCGATCCTCTCCTACAATGAGCAGTTCTTC. Its protein product is CASSAILSYNEQFF.

This chain connects TRBV4-1 to TRBJ1-2; D is undetermined. Germline V gives CDR1 MGHRA, CDR2 YSYEKL. This CDR3 comprises 17 residues. V was trimmed by 1 base and J by 2 bases, leaving 17 bases between them. The CDR3 region is CASSQAVPRGTNYGYTF. In nucleotides, the CDR3 is TGCGCCAGCAGCCAAGCCGTCCCTCGGGGAACAAACTATGGCTACACCTTC.

This clone was seen just once. CDR3 in amino acids: CASSQDRQGFYEQYF. CDR3 nucleotides: TGTGCCAGCAGCCAAGATAGGCAGGGGTTCTACGAGCAGTACTTC. V usage is TRBV4-2 and J usage is TRBJ2-7; the D gene is possibly TRBD1 (6 bases). The V gene lost 0 bases and the J gene lost 3 bases, with 12 bases spanning the gap. The CDR3 extends over 15 amino acids. The V gene's germline CDR1 is LGHNA and CDR2 YNFKEQ.

The rearrangement uses TRBV7-6 and TRBJ2-1; no clear D gene. CDR3 length: 16 residues. V dropped 5 bases and J dropped 6 bases, with 20 bases sitting between them. CDR1 and CDR2 from the germline V gene are SGHVS and FNYEAQ. CDR3 sequence reads: CASSPESGLTGNEQFF. CDR3 bases: TGTGCCAGCAGCCCTGAATCGGGCCTGACCGGCAATGAGCAGTTCTTC.

The chain employs TRBV6-2 or TRBV6-3 and TRBJ1-1; 8 nucleotides match TRBD1. The CDR3 contains 13 residues. Per germline, CDR1 MNHEY and CDR2 SVGEGT. The V segment lost 6 bases and the J segment 11 bases; nucleotides outside the gene matches: 11. The CDR3 DNA reads as TGTGCCAGCAGCCCTAACCCTCGACAGGGGGCTTTCTTT. The encoded protein is CASSPNPRQGAFF.